This T cell receptor (beta chain) was sequenced for a study of blood T cell repertoires in COVID-19. At the level of the study: The United States, Italy and Spain were the sources of the acute and convalescent COVID-19 samples. Sample material is recorded as cDNA or gDNA derived from T cells, B-cell-depleted T cells, or PBMCs.

The V end was cut by 5 bases, the J end by 0 bases, with 17 bases between. CDR1 is LNHDA, CDR2 SQIVND, per germline (reference sequence). The CDR3 extends over 17 amino acids. Original data processing: For nucleated cells, counts were estimated from reference gene primer amplification. Libraries were prepared by immunoSEQ multiplex PCR; TCRdb keeps only in-frame clonotypes and omits some of them. Clone size and V and J calls were adopted from that table, with D and trimming inferred from the DNA. The sample carries around 47,000 clones, about 80% recorded once. Sequencing input: peripheral blood. This sequence was found in a human donor in a cohort sampled during active COVID-19. The chain recombines TRBV19 with TRBJ1-5; a weak D match, TRBD1 (5 bases). The CDR3 DNA sequence: TGTGCCAGTAGTTCCGAACGGACACCCTATAGCAATCAGCCCCAGCATTTT. Translation gives CASSSERTPYSNQPQHF.